Listed here is a single TCR beta chain. The method was immunoSEQ multiplex PCR; TCRdb's version includes in-frame clones alone and lacks a portion of them. The sample comprises about 86,000 clones, 85% to 90% of which are singletons, and 9.5% to 10% rests with the top ten. The sample comes from a study of control samples from healthy donors and cancer patients. V lost 7 bases and J 4 bases, leaving 19 bases between the germline ends. CDR3 length: 15 residues. Germline values: CDR1 MNHEY, CDR2 SVGAGI. The specimen was PBMCs. V usage is TRBV6-5 and J usage is TRBJ1-2; possible D gene TRBD1, 6 bases. This receptor was obtained from a woman between 45 and 60 years old with colorectal cancer. CDR3 DNA sequence: TGTGCCAGCATCCCGGGGGCGGGGGGCGGCTATGGCTACACCTTC. This encodes CASIPGAGGGYGYTF.